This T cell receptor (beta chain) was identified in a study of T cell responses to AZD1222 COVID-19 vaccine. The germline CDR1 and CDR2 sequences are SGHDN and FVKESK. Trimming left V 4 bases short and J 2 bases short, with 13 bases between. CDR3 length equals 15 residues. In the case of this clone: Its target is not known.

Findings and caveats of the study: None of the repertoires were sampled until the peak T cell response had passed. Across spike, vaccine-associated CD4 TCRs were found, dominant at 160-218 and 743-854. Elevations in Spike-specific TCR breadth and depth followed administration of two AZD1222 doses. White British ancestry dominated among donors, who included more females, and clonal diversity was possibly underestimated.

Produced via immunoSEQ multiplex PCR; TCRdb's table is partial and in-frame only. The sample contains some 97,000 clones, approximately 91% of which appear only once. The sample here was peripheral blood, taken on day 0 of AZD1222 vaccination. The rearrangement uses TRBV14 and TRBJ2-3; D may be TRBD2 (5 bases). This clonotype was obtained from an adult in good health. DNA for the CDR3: TGTGCCAGCAGCCGGATGCGGGTCCTCACAGATACGCAGTATTTT. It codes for CASSRMRVLTDTQYF.